The present TCR beta chain was sequenced within a study of shared clonotypes between healthy human individuals. The study's findings and limits: Clonotype sharing across a few donors was observed for 4% to 5.5% of naive CD4 clonotypes.

With respect to this clone: Its antigen remains unknown.

The CDR3 has 12 residues. Trimming took 5 bases from V and 4 from J, leaving 6 bases between them. Germline V gene data show CDR1 as SGHVS and CDR2 as FQNEAQ. Method: immunoSEQ multiplex PCR; TCRdb's copy keeps in-frame clones and lacks some. The sample shows some 1 million clones, approximately 70% of them seen only once. CD4+ cells were split into CD45RA+ naive and CD45RA-negative memory subsets. The chain has TRBV7-8 and TRBJ2-1; no clear D gene. The sequencing input was memory CD4+ T cells sorted from blood. As for subset: CD45RA-negative fraction. The receptor comes from a man aged 18 to 29 in good health. CDR3 in amino acids: CASSTTYNEQFF. The CDR3 DNA reads as TGTGCCAGCAGCACAACGTACAATGAGCAGTTCTTC.